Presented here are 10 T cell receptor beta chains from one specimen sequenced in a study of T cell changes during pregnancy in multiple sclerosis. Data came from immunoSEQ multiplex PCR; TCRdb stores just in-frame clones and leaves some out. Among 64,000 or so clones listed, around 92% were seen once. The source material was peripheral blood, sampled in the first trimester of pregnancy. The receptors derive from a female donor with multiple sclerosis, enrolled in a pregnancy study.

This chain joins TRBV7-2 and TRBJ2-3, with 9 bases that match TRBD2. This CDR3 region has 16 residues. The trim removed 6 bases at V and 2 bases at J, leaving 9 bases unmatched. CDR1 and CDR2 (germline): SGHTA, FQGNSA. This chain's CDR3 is CASSPLAGTSTDTQYF. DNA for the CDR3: TGTGCCAGCAGTCCTCTAGCGGGGACCTCCACAGATACGCAGTATTTT.

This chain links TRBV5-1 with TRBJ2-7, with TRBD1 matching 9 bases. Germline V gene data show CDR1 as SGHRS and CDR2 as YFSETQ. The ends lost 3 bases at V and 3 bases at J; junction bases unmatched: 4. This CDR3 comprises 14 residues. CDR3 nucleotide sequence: TGCGCCAGCAGCTCCGGGACAGGGCGCTACGAGCAGTACTTC. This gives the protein CASSSGTGRYEQYF.

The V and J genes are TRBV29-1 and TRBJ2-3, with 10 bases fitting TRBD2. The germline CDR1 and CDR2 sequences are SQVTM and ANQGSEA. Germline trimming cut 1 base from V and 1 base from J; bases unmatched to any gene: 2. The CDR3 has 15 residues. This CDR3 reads CSVEAGTSGTDTQYF. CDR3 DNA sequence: TGCAGCGTTGAAGCCGGGACTAGCGGCACAGATACGCAGTATTTT.

The CDR3 sequence is CASSTGLAGDPNTGELFF. CDR3 in DNA: TGTGCCAGCAGCACGGGACTAGCGGGAGACCCAAACACCGGGGAGCTGTTTTTT. V usage is TRBV11-1 and J usage is TRBJ2-2, with 14 bases fitting TRBD2. This CDR3 region has 18 residues. Germline values: CDR1 SGHAT, CDR2 FQDESV (reference sequence). The ends lost 5 bases at V and 2 bases at J; junction bases unmatched: 7.

CDR3 DNA: TGTGCCAGCAGTTACCTGGGACAGGGTCCCGCAGATACGCAGTATTTT. Its translation is CASSYLGQGPADTQYF. The V call is TRBV27, the J call TRBJ2-3, with TRBD1 matching 9 bases. With V trimmed by 4 bases and J by 4 bases, 9 bases remained unmatched. Germline CDR1 MNHEY, CDR2 SMNVEV (reference sequence). The CDR3 is 16 residues long.

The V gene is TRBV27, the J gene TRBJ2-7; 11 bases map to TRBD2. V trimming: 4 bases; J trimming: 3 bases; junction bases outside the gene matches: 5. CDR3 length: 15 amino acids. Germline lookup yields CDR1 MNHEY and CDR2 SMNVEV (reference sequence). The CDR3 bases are TGTGCCAGCAGTTCCAGACTAGCGGGGAACTACGAGCAGTACTTC. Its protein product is CASSSRLAGNYEQYF.

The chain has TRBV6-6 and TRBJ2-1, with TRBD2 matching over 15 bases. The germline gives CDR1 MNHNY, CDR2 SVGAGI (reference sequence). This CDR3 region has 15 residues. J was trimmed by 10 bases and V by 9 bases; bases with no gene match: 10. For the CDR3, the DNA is TGTGCCAGTTCCTACCGGACTAGCGGGAGGGGGGAGCAGTTCTTC. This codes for CASSYRTSGRGEQFF.

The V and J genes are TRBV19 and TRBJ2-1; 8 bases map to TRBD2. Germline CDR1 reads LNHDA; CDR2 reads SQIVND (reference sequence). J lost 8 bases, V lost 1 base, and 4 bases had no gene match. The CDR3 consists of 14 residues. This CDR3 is CASSIAGGPHEQFF. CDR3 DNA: TGTGCCAGTAGTATAGCGGGAGGGCCACATGAGCAGTTCTTC. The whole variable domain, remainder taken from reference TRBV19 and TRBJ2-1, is DGGITQSPKYLFRKEGQNVTLSCEQNLNHDAMYWYRQDPGQGLRLIYYSQIVNDFQKGDIAEGYSVSREKKESFPLTVTSAQKNPTAFYLCASSIAGGPHEQFFGPGTRLTVL.

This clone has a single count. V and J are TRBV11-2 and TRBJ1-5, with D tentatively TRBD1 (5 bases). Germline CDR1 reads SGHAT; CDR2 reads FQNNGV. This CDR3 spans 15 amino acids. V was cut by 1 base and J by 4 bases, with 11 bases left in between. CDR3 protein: CASSLARGRNQPQHF. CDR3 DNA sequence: TGTGCCAGCAGCTTAGCAAGGGGTCGGAATCAGCCCCAGCATTTT.

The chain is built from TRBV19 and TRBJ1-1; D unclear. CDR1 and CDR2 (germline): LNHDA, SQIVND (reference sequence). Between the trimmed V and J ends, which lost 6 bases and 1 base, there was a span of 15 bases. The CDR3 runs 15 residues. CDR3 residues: CASREAGFGNTEAFF. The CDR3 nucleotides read TGTGCCAGTAGGGAGGCGGGTTTTGGGAACACTGAAGCTTTCTTT.